This TCR beta chain was recorded in a study of shared T cell receptors in the human thymus. Germline V lookup: CDR1 SGHRS, CDR2 YFSETQ. V lost 9 bases to trimming and J lost 7 bases; unmatched junction nucleotides: 8. The CDR3 covers 13 residues. TCRdb keeps only in-frame clones here, not all; method: immunoSEQ multiplex PCR. In the table there are around 340,000 clones, over 90% of which are singletons. The clonotype comes from a human donor. Sequenced sample: thymocytes. This chain connects TRBV5-1 to TRBJ2-1; 9 bases map to TRBD2. In DNA form, the CDR3 reads TGCGCCACCAAGCGGGAGGTTCTGAATGAGCAGTTCTTC. It translates to CATKREVLNEQFF. The complete variable domain, with remaining parts taken from reference TRBV5-1 and TRBJ2-1, reads KAGVTQTPRYLIKTRGQQVTLSCSPISGHRSVSWYQQTPGQGLQFLFEYFSETQRNKGNFPGRFSGRQFSNSRSEMNVSTLELGDSALYLCATKREVLNEQFFGPGTRLTVL.